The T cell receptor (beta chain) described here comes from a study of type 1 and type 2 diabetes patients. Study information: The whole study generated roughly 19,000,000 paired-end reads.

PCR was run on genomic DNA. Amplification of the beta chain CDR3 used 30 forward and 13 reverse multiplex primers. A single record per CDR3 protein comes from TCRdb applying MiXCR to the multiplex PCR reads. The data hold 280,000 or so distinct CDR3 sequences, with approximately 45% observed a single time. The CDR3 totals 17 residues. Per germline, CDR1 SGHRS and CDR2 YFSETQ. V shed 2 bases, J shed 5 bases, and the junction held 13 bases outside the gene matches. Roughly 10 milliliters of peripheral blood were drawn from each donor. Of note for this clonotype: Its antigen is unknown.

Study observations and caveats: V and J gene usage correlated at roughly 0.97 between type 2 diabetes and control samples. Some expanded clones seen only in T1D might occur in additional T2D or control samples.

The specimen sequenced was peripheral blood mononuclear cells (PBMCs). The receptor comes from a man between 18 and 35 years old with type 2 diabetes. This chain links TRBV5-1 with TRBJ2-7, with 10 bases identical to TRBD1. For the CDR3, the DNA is TGCGCCAGCAGCTTAAATTTTAAGACAGGGGGCGTCGACGAGCAGTACTTC. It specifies CASSLNFKTGGVDEQYF.